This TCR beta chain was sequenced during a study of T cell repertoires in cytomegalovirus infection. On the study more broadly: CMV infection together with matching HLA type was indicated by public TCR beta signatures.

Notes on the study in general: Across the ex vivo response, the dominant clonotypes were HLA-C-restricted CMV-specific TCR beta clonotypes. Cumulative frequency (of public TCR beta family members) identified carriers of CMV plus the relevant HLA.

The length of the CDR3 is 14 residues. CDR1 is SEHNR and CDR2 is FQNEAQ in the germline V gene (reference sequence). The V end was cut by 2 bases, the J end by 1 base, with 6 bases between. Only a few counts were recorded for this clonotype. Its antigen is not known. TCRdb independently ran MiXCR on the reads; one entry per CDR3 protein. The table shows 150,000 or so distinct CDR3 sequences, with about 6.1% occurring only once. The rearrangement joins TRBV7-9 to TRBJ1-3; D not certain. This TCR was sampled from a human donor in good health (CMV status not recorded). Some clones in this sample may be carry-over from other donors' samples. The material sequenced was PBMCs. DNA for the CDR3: TGTGCCAGCAGCTTAATGGATTCTGGAAACACCATATATTTT. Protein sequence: CASSLMDSGNTIYF.